A single sample gave rise to the 8 T cell receptor beta chains below, sequenced in a study of T cell responses to AZD1222 COVID-19 vaccine. TCRdb's table, derived via immunoSEQ multiplex PCR, lists solely in-frame clones and lacks some. The data contain 85,000 to 90,000 clones, over 85% of them singletons. This specimen consisted of peripheral blood, obtained 28 days after the second AZD1222 dose. These receptors were collected from an adult who received the AZD1222 COVID-19 vaccine.

CDR3 bases: TGCGCCAGCAGCTTAAGACAGGGTGGCTCCTACAATGAGCAGTTCTTC. Its translation: CASSLRQGGSYNEQFF. The rearrangement joins TRBV5-1 to TRBJ2-1; 7 positions agree with TRBD1. The CDR3 has 16 amino acids. Trimming removed 2 bases from V and 0 bases from J; junction bases left unmatched: 5. Per germline, CDR1 SGHRS and CDR2 YFSETQ.

V gene TRBV6-1 combines with J gene TRBJ2-1; D is uncertain. Per the germline V gene, CDR1 is MNHNS and CDR2 is SASEGT. This CDR3 spans 14 amino acids. With 1 base removed from V and 5 bases from J, the gap between germline ends came to 9 bases. CDR3 amino acids: CASSEDFSDNEQFF. DNA of the CDR3: TGTGCCAGCAGTGAAGATTTTTCCGACAATGAGCAGTTCTTC.

The V and J genes are TRBV5-4 and TRBJ2-7; D may be TRBD1 or TRBD2 (6 bases each). The V gene's germline CDR1 is SGHNT and CDR2 YYREEE (reference sequence). V was clipped by 4 bases and J by 0 bases, with 14 bases between them. The CDR3 spans 15 residues. The CDR3 region is CASSPEWGASYEQYF. CDR3 in DNA: TGTGCCAGCAGCCCGGAATGGGGGGCCTCCTACGAGCAGTACTTC.

The chain has TRBV14 and TRBJ2-7; 12 bases are shared with TRBD2. The germline gives CDR1 SGHDN, CDR2 FVKESK. The V segment lost 4 bases and the J segment 6 bases; nucleotides outside the gene matches: 1. The length of the CDR3 is 13 residues. CDR3 region: CASSRTSGVEQYV. CDR3 DNA sequence: TGTGCCAGCAGCCGGACTAGCGGGGTCGAGCAGTACGTC.

This clone was recorded once. The chain carries TRBV29-1 and TRBJ2-7; 10 bases are a match to TRBD1. CDR3 size: 13 residues. J gave up 4 bases and V 6 bases, and 6 bases lay outside the gene matches. The germline V gene has CDR1 SQVTM and CDR2 ANQGSEA. CDR3 residues: CSVETGGAYEQYF. The CDR3 DNA follows: TGCAGCGTGGAGACAGGGGGCGCTTACGAGCAGTACTTC.

The J gene is TRBJ2-1, the V gene TRBV5-1, with D perhaps being TRBD1 or TRBD2 (5 bases each). The CDR3 spans 13 residues. The germline V and J ends were trimmed by 4 bases and 8 bases, with 13 bases remaining between them. From germline, CDR1 is SGHRS and CDR2 YFSETQ. CDR3 amino acids: CASSPGPGYEQFF. CDR3 DNA sequence: TGCGCCAGCAGCCCGGGACCTGGTTATGAGCAGTTCTTC.

This chain joins TRBV6-5 and TRBJ1-2; 9 positions match TRBD1. The germline CDR1 and CDR2 sequences are MNHEY and SVGAGI. J was trimmed by 8 bases and V by 6 bases; bases with no gene match: 10. The length of the CDR3 is 14 residues. CDR3 DNA sequence: TGTGCCAGCAGCCCGGGACAGGGAAGAGGCGGCTACACCTTC. Amino acids: CASSPGQGRGGYTF.

V usage is TRBV9 and J usage is TRBJ2-2; perhaps TRBD2 as D (6 bases). Between the trimmed V and J ends, which lost 4 bases and 7 bases, there was a span of 17 bases. The CDR3 loop spans 15 amino acids. Germline V CDR1 and CDR2: SGDLS, YYNGEE. The CDR3 region is CASSSAWEAVGELFF. CDR3 DNA: TGTGCCAGCAGCTCCGCATGGGAGGCGGTCGGGGAGCTGTTTTTT.